Shown below are 27 T cell receptor beta chains from a single sample sequenced in a study of blood T cell repertoires in COVID-19. The data were produced by immunoSEQ multiplex PCR, yet TCRdb's version contains in-frame clones alone and is incomplete. This table holds more than 350,000 clones, 80% to 90% found once. Sequences were obtained from peripheral blood. These receptors were taken from a woman under 40 with COVID-19, enrolled during active disease.

J is TRBJ1-6 and V is TRBV30, with 7 positions matching TRBD1. Trimming at V came to 2 bases and at J to 10 bases, leaving 8 bases not matched to a gene. The CDR3 runs 14 residues. Per the germline V gene, CDR1 is GTSNPN and CDR2 is SVGIG (reference sequence). DNA of the CDR3: TGTGCCTGGAGTAGGAGGCAGGGGGGATCACCCCTCCACTTT. Amino acids: CAWSRRQGGSPLHF.

The chain couples TRBV7-2 to TRBJ2-2, with 9 bases lining up with TRBD2. The CDR3 is 15 amino acids. Germline V gene lookup returns CDR1 SGHTA and CDR2 FQGNSA. J gave up 10 bases and V 5 bases, and 11 bases lay outside the gene matches. CDR3 sequence: CASSLISGGLVELFF. CDR3 bases: TGTGCCAGCAGCCTTATCAGCGGGGGGCTGGTGGAGCTGTTTTTT. Complete variable domain (other parts from reference TRBV7-2 and TRBJ2-2): GAGVSQSPSNKVTEKGKDVELRCDPISGHTALYWYRQSLGQGLEFLIYFQGNSAPDKSGLPSDRFSAERTGGSVSTLTIQRTQQEDSAVYLCASSLISGGLVELFFGEGSRLTVL.

The chain carries TRBV24-1 and TRBJ1-1; D is undetermined. The germline gives CDR1 KGHDR, CDR2 SFDVKD. V was shortened by 9 bases and J by 5 bases, with 18 bases between the two germline ends. The CDR3 is 14 residues long. Written as DNA, the CDR3 is TGTGCCACCGACTCCGGCGGCCCCGGGACTGAAGCTTTCTTT. Encoded protein: CATDSGGPGTEAFF.

This sequence joins TRBV3-1 (or the pseudogene TRBV3-2) and TRBJ1-3; a weak D match, TRBD1 (5 bases). CDR1 is LGHDT, CDR2 YNNKEL, per germline (reference sequence). V dropped 1 base and J dropped 4 bases, with 11 bases sitting between them. There are 15 residues in the CDR3. The CDR3 reads CASSQAGGNGNTIYF. As DNA, the CDR3 is TGTGCCAGCAGCCAAGCCGGGGGGAACGGAAACACCATATATTTT.

V gene TRBV6-2 or TRBV6-3 combines with J gene TRBJ1-5, with TRBD1 matching 7 bases. CDR3 size: 16 residues. V trimming: 5 bases; J trimming: 3 bases; junction bases outside the gene matches: 10. Looked up from germline, CDR1 is MNHEY and CDR2 is SVGEGT. The CDR3 coding sequence is TGTGCCAGCAGTGCCGACAGGGCTGCTGACAATCAGCCCCAGCATTTT. Its translation: CASSADRAADNQPQHF.

J is TRBJ2-4 and V is TRBV20-1, with D perhaps TRBD2 (5 bases). The germline V and J ends were trimmed by 3 bases and 10 bases, with 19 bases remaining between them. CDR3 length: 14 amino acids. Germline values: CDR1 DFQATT, CDR2 SNEGSKA (reference sequence). In DNA, the CDR3 is TGCAGTGCTAGTGAGGGAGCCGGAACTGGTATTCAGTACTTC. Translation: CSASEGAGTGIQYF.

The chain joins TRBV24-1 to TRBJ2-5; 7 nucleotides align to TRBD1. V was pared by 5 bases and J by 7 bases, with 6 bases of the junction left unmatched. The CDR3 sequence is 13 residues long. CDR1 is KGHDR, CDR2 SFDVKD, per germline. In nucleotides, the CDR3 is TGTGCCACCAGTGTCGACAGGGAGAGGACCCAGTACTTC. Translation gives CATSVDRERTQYF.

This CDR3 is CAWNGGSGNTIYF. CDR3 bases: TGTGCCTGGAATGGAGGTTCTGGAAACACCATATATTTT. The J gene is TRBJ1-3, the V gene TRBV30; D is undetermined. The CDR3 is 13 residues long. Germline CDR1 and CDR2: GTSNPN and SVGIG (reference sequence). V lost 4 bases and J 1 base, leaving 8 bases between the germline ends.

This chain joins TRBV5-5 and TRBJ2-7, with D possibly TRBD1 on 5 matching bases. Germline CDR1 and CDR2: SGHKS and YYEKEE (reference sequence). The V end lost 0 bases, the J end lost 5 bases, and 15 bases lay between the germline ends. The CDR3 is made up of 15 amino acids. CDR3 region: CASSLAPQGPHEQYF. CDR3 DNA: TGTGCCAGCAGCTTGGCCCCGCAGGGTCCCCACGAGCAGTACTTC. Supplemented by reference TRBV5-5 and TRBJ2-7, the full variable domain reads DAGVTQSPTHLIKTRGQQVTLRCSPISGHKSVSWYQQVLGQGPQFIFQYYEKEERGRGNFPDRFSARQFPNYSSELNVNALLLGDSALYLCASSLAPQGPHEQYFGPGTRLTVT.

V usage is TRBV10-3 and J usage is TRBJ1-1, with D maybe TRBD1 (6 bases). V was shortened by 0 bases and J by 1 base, with 9 bases between the two germline ends. Germline assignment: CDR1 ENHRY and CDR2 SYGVKD. The CDR3 contains 15 residues. The DNA for the CDR3 is TGTGCCATCAGTGAGTCTACAGGGCCGAACACTGAAGCTTTCTTT. Its protein is CAISESTGPNTEAFF.

The chain couples TRBV7-9 to TRBJ2-2; 9 positions agree with TRBD1. The CDR3 has 15 amino acids. The germline V gene encodes CDR1 SEHNR and CDR2 FQNEAQ (reference sequence). V was pared by 4 bases and J by 7 bases, with 7 bases of the junction left unmatched. Here the CDR3 reads CASSSKQGAVGELFF. CDR3 DNA: TGTGCCAGCAGCTCGAAACAGGGGGCGGTCGGGGAGCTGTTTTTT. The entire variable domain, with the rest obtained from reference TRBV7-9 and TRBJ2-2, is as follows: DTGVSQNPRHKITKRGQNVTFRCDPISEHNRLYWYRQTLGQGPEFLTYFQNEAQLEKSRLLSDRFSAERPKGSFSTLEIQRTEQGDSAMYLCASSSKQGAVGELFFGEGSRLTVL.

This chain joins TRBV9 and TRBJ1-2, with D hard to call. CDR1 and CDR2 (germline): SGDLS, YYNGEE. This CDR3 region has 14 residues. Trimming pared 0 bases from V and 3 bases from J, leaving 9 bases between. The CDR3: CASSVGQSDYGYTF. In DNA form, the CDR3 reads TGTGCCAGCAGCGTAGGGCAGTCTGACTATGGCTACACCTTC.

The chain uses TRBV11-2 and TRBJ2-7; possible D gene TRBD2, 5 bases. Germline V gives CDR1 SGHAT, CDR2 FQNNGV. The CDR3 covers 15 residues. V was trimmed by 1 base and J by 5 bases, leaving 15 bases between them. The CDR3 bases are TGTGCCAGCAGCTTAGGGGATTCCGAAGCGGACGAGCAGTACTTC. This encodes CASSLGDSEADEQYF.

The chain couples TRBV7-9 to TRBJ1-2, with D perhaps TRBD1 (5 bases). Between the trimmed V and J ends, which lost 1 base and 4 bases, there was a span of 13 bases. CDR1 and CDR2 (germline): SEHNR, FQNEAQ (reference sequence). The CDR3 has 15 amino acids. The CDR3 reads CASSLVRGSSYGYTF. DNA for the CDR3: TGTGCCAGCAGCTTAGTTAGGGGCTCAAGCTATGGCTACACCTTC. Variable domain in full (rest from reference TRBV7-9 and TRBJ1-2): DTGVSQNPRHKITKRGQNVTFRCDPISEHNRLYWYRQTLGQGPEFLTYFQNEAQLEKSRLLSDRFSAERPKGSFSTLEIQRTEQGDSAMYLCASSLVRGSSYGYTFGSGTRLTVV.

V usage is TRBV4-2 and J usage is TRBJ2-5, with TRBD2 matching over 10 bases. Germline CDR1 is LGHNA and CDR2 is YNFKEQ. V shed 0 bases, J shed 4 bases, and the junction held 14 bases outside the gene matches. CDR3 length equals 19 residues. CDR3: CASSQDQLAGRLGSETQYF. The DNA for the CDR3 is TGTGCCAGCAGCCAAGATCAACTAGCGGGACGGCTCGGATCAGAGACCCAGTACTTC.

CDR3 residues: CASRGQINEKLFF. For the CDR3, the DNA is TGTGCCAGCAGGGGACAGATTAATGAAAAACTGTTTTTT. The chain recombines TRBV28 with TRBJ1-4, with 7 bases lining up with TRBD1. This CDR3 has 13 amino acids. Germline V gene lookup returns CDR1 MDHEN and CDR2 SYDVKM. V lost 6 bases and J lost 4; bases outside the gene matches: 2. Full variable domain (outside the CDR3, taken from reference TRBV28 and TRBJ1-4): DVKVTQSSRYLVKRTGEKVFLECVQDMDHENMFWYRQDPGLGLRLIYFSYDVKMKEKGDIPEGYSVSREKKERFSLILESASTNQTSMYLCASRGQINEKLFFGSGTQLSVL.

The chain links TRBV27 to TRBJ1-5, with TRBD1 matching 7 bases. This CDR3 has 13 residues. Looked up from germline, CDR1 is MNHEY and CDR2 is SMNVEV (reference sequence). Trimming took 3 bases from V and 6 from J; bases not matched to a gene: 2. CDR3 protein: CASSFDRVQPQHF. As DNA, the CDR3 is TGTGCCAGCAGTTTTGACAGGGTTCAGCCCCAGCATTTT.

CDR3 loop: CAISERQPRTDTQYF. The CDR3 DNA follows: TGTGCCATCAGTGAGCGACAGCCCCGCACAGATACGCAGTATTTT. This chain joins TRBV10-3 and TRBJ2-3; D possibly corresponds to TRBD1 (5 bases). Trimming pared 2 bases from V and 1 base from J, leaving 10 bases between. The germline V gene has CDR1 ENHRY and CDR2 SYGVKD. The CDR3 is made up of 15 amino acids.

The chain combines TRBV5-5 with TRBJ1-5; 8 bases match TRBD1. Germline CDR1 and CDR2: SGHKS and YYEKEE (reference sequence). V shed 5 bases and J 5 bases; nucleotides not matched to a gene: 9. CDR3 size: 15 residues. The CDR3 loop reads CASRLGQGKDQPQHF. The DNA of the CDR3 is TGTGCCAGCAGACTTGGACAGGGCAAGGATCAGCCCCAGCATTTT.

This rearrangement joins TRBV10-3 to TRBJ2-2, with TRBD1 identical over 7 bases. The CDR3 extends over 14 amino acids. Germline CDR1 is ENHRY and CDR2 is SYGVKD. The J segment lost 2 bases and the V segment lost 6 bases, leaving 3 bases of the junction unmatched. CDR3 DNA sequence: TGTGCCATCAGCCGGACAGGAAACACCGGGGAGCTGTTTTTT. Its protein is CAISRTGNTGELFF.

In this sample, this clone turned up once. V gene TRBV28 combines with J gene TRBJ2-3, with 10 bases fitting TRBD2. The CDR3 covers 13 residues. Germline V lookup: CDR1 MDHEN, CDR2 SYDVKM. Losses at the gene ends were 3 bases for V and 9 bases for J; bases not matched to a gene: 3. The CDR3 coding sequence is TGTGCCAGCAGTTTCCTAGCGGGAGAGACGCAGTATTTT. This translates into CASSFLAGETQYF.

The chain couples TRBV19 to TRBJ2-4; TRBD2 might be the D (6 bases). The ends were cut back, 3 bases at V and 7 bases at J, with 10 bases in the middle. This CDR3 has 13 residues. Germline CDR1 reads LNHDA; CDR2 reads SQIVND (reference sequence). This CDR3 is CASSIWSGNIQYF. In nucleotides, the CDR3 is TGTGCCAGTAGTATCTGGAGCGGGAACATTCAGTACTTC.

This sequence joins TRBV7-2 and TRBJ2-1; the match to TRBD1 covers 10 bases. CDR1 and CDR2 (germline): SGHTA, FQGNSA. There are 14 residues in the CDR3. V lost 6 bases and J lost 5; bases outside the gene matches: 4. CDR3 loop: CASRTGTGDNEQFF. The CDR3, as DNA: TGTGCCAGCAGGACCGGGACAGGGGACAATGAGCAGTTCTTC.

The genes are TRBV28 and TRBJ2-7, with TRBD1 matching over 7 bases. The CDR3 consists of 15 residues. After removal of 3 bases from V and 3 bases from J, the junction contained 8 bases not matched to a gene. Germline V CDR1 and CDR2: MDHEN, SYDVKM. The CDR3 here is CASSFPGQRIYEQYF. For the CDR3, the DNA is TGTGCCAGCAGTTTCCCGGGACAGAGGATCTACGAGCAGTACTTC.

The chain recombines TRBV30 with TRBJ1-6; 9 bases are shared with TRBD1. Germline assignment: CDR1 GTSNPN and CDR2 SVGIG (reference sequence). This CDR3 contains 15 residues. The V segment lost 2 bases and the J segment 7 bases; nucleotides outside the gene matches: 6. The CDR3 DNA follows: TGTGCCTGGAGTTCCCGGGACAGGGTGAATTCACCCCTCCACTTT. It is translated as CAWSSRDRVNSPLHF.

This clone has more than one count but fewer than ten. V and J are TRBV15 and TRBJ2-1; D might be TRBD1 (7 bases). Trimming shortened V by 1 base and J by 4 bases, and 11 bases separated the two germline ends. The CDR3 length is 15 residues. Germline values: CDR1 LNHNV, CDR2 YYDKDF (reference sequence). The CDR3 loop reads CATSRGAGQYNEQFF. DNA for the CDR3: TGTGCCACCAGCAGAGGGGCGGGACAGTACAATGAGCAGTTCTTC. The full variable domain, in which reference TRBV15 and TRBJ2-1 provide the parts outside the CDR3, is DAMVIQNPRYQVTQFGKPVTLSCSQTLNHNVMYWYQQKSSQAPKLLFHYYDKDFNNEADTPDNFQSRRPNTSFCFLDIRSPGLGDTAMYLCATSRGAGQYNEQFFGPGTRLTVL.

V is TRBV11-3 and J is TRBJ2-2; D is unresolved. The CDR3 is 19 residues long. V was clipped by 0 bases and J by 4 bases, with 21 bases between them. Germline V gene lookup returns CDR1 SGHNT and CDR2 YENEEA. This CDR3 is CASSLDLVPSRVRTGELFF. CDR3 coding DNA: TGTGCCAGCAGCTTAGATCTTGTTCCTAGTCGGGTTCGCACCGGGGAGCTGTTTTTT.